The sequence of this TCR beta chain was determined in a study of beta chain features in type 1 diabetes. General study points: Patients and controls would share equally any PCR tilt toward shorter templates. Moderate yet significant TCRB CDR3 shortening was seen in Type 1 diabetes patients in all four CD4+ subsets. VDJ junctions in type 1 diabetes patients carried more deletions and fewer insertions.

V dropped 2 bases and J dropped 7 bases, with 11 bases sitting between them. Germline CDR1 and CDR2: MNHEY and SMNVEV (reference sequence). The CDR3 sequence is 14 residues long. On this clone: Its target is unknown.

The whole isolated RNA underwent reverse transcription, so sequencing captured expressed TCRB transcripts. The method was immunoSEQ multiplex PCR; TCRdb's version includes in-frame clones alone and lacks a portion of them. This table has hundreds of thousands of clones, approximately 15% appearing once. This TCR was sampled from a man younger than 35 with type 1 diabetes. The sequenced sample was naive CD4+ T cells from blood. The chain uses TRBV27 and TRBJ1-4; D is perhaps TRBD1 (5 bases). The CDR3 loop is CASSLQGVSEKLFF. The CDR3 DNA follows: TGTGCCAGCAGTTTACAGGGCGTTAGTGAAAAACTGTTTTTT.